These 15 T cell receptor beta chains were sequenced from one sample in a study of radiation and T cells in renal cell carcinoma. Clones were sequenced by immunoSEQ multiplex PCR, and TCRdb holds only the in-frame ones, with some missing. Of 140,000 to 150,000 clones in the sample, 80% to 90% were seen once. Described time point: blood 4 weeks post-SBRT, at nephrectomy. Stated treatment: 15 Gy SBRT to primary tumor, nephrectomy 4 weeks later. The starting material was blood, obtained from a patient whose treatment included radiotherapy and nephrectomy. The receptors here all came from a woman between 45 and 60 years old with renal cell carcinoma.

The V call is TRBV19, the J call TRBJ2-7; D possibly corresponds to TRBD1 (6 bases). This CDR3 is built from 15 residues. The germline V gene has CDR1 LNHDA and CDR2 SQIVND (reference sequence). Trimming cost V 6 bases and J 2 bases, with 17 bases left between them. For the CDR3, the DNA is TGTGCCAGTAGCCCTGCGGAGCAGGGGACCTACGAGCAGTACTTC. This encodes CASSPAEQGTYEQYF.

The table lists this clone with a few counts. The chain recombines TRBV19 with TRBJ2-7; 9 bases fit TRBD2. After removal of 1 base from V and 3 bases from J, the junction contained 7 bases not matched to a gene. This CDR3 has 16 residues. Looked up from germline, CDR1 is LNHDA and CDR2 is SQIVND (reference sequence). Here the CDR3 DNA reads TGTGCCAGTAGTATAGCTGTAGGAGCGGGAGGCTACGAGCAGTACTTC. This translates into CASSIAVGAGGYEQYF.

The chain carries TRBV19 and TRBJ2-2; D is possibly TRBD2 (5 bases). V lost 3 bases, J lost 3 bases, and 11 bases lay in between. Looked up from germline, CDR1 is LNHDA and CDR2 is SQIVND (reference sequence). This CDR3 is 15 amino acids long. The chain's CDR3 is CASSMRIGDTGELFF. The CDR3 region has the DNA TGTGCCAGTAGTATGAGGATCGGGGACACCGGGGAGCTGTTTTTT.

The rearrangement links TRBV5-1 to TRBJ1-6; 7 nucleotides match TRBD1. CDR1 and CDR2 (germline): SGHRS, YFSETQ. Trimming removed 5 bases from V and 10 bases from J; junction bases left unmatched: 9. The CDR3 is made up of 14 amino acids. The CDR3 DNA follows: TGCGCCAGCAGGGGGGACAGTTTACGATCACCCCTCCACTTT. Translating it yields CASRGDSLRSPLHF.

This rearrangement joins TRBV7-2 to TRBJ2-1, with D hard to call. Germline CDR1 reads SGHTA; CDR2 reads FQGNSA. The V and J ends lost 3 bases and 3 bases respectively, with 9 bases between them. The CDR3 runs 14 residues. CDR3 nucleotide sequence: TGTGCCAGCAGCTTCCCGGCCATCTACAATGAGCAGTTCTTC. Its translation: CASSFPAIYNEQFF.

The J gene is TRBJ1-5, the V gene TRBV21-1; TRBD1 is the table's D call and was not checked against the DNA. TRBV21-1 has pseudogene status. The CDR3 is 14 residues long. CDR3 sequence (DNA): TGTGCCAGCAAGGACAGATTTCGCAATCAGCCCCAGCATTTT. Translating it yields CASKDRFRNQPQHF.

The J gene is TRBJ2-7, the V gene TRBV7-8; D is possibly TRBD1 (5 bases). There are 14 residues in the CDR3. Germline CDR1 and CDR2: SGHVS and FQNEAQ. The V end was cut by 3 bases, the J end by 2 bases, with 11 bases between. CDR3 in amino acids: CASSFLRGTYEQYF. In DNA form, the CDR3 reads TGTGCCAGCAGCTTCCTAAGGGGAACCTACGAGCAGTACTTC.

This clone appeared a single time. The chain has TRBV2 and TRBJ1-2; D possibly corresponds to TRBD1 (5 bases). Germline CDR1 reads SNHLY; CDR2 reads FYNNEI. This CDR3 contains 16 residues. V dropped 1 base and J dropped 6 bases, with 18 bases sitting between them. This CDR3 reads CASSEGVRGSRDGYTF. CDR3 coding DNA: TGTGCCAGCAGTGAAGGGGTGAGGGGTTCCAGGGATGGCTACACCTTC.

This clone was observed a few times. The rearrangement links TRBV2 to TRBJ1-4, with D uncertain. The V end was cut by 6 bases, the J end by 7 bases, with 15 bases between. This CDR3 spans 14 amino acids. CDR1 is SNHLY and CDR2 is FYNNEI in the germline V gene. The CDR3 sequence is CASSGRSFGEKLFF. In DNA, the CDR3 is TGTGCCAGCAGCGGACGGAGTTTCGGTGAAAAACTGTTTTTT. Drawing the rest from reference TRBV2 and TRBJ1-4, the complete variable domain is EPEVTQTPSHQVTQMGQEVILRCVPISNHLYFYWYRQILGQKVEFLVSFYNNEISEKSEIFDDQFSVERPDGSNFTLKIRSTKLEDSAMYFCASSGRSFGEKLFFGSGTQLSVL.

The CDR3 sequence: CASSLVVAGETQYF. Here the CDR3 DNA reads TGTGCCAGCAGCTTAGTGGTAGCGGGGGAGACCCAGTACTTC. V gene TRBV7-9 combines with J gene TRBJ2-5; TRBD2 agrees at 8 bases. The CDR3 sequence is 14 residues long. V gave up 1 base and J gave up 5 bases; unmatched junction bases: 3. Germline V gene lookup returns CDR1 SEHNR and CDR2 FQNEAQ (reference sequence).

DNA for the CDR3: TGTGCCAGCAGCTTCCAAGGGAGGAACACCGGGGAGCTGTTTTTT. It specifies CASSFQGRNTGELFF. The chain is built from TRBV7-2 and TRBJ2-2; perhaps TRBD2 as D (5 bases). From germline, CDR1 is SGHTA and CDR2 FQGNSA. The V end was cut by 3 bases, the J end by 1 base, with 9 bases between. This CDR3 has 15 amino acids.

V is TRBV11-3 and J is TRBJ2-2; no clear D. CDR1 and CDR2 from the germline V gene are SGHNT and YENEEA. There are 14 residues in the CDR3. With 3 bases removed from V and 1 base from J, the gap between germline ends came to 6 bases. CDR3 in DNA: TGTGCCAGCAGCTTGTCCAGGAACACCGGGGAGCTGTTTTTT. It specifies CASSLSRNTGELFF.

The V gene is TRBV19, the J gene TRBJ2-7; the D gene could be TRBD1 or TRBD2 (5 bases each). The germline CDR1 and CDR2 sequences are LNHDA and SQIVND (reference sequence). The V gene lost 5 bases and the J gene lost 6 bases, with 17 bases spanning the gap. CDR3 size: 14 residues. Written as DNA, the CDR3 is TGTGCCAGTAGTTTCAGGGACGGACCGTTCGAGCAGTACTTC. Translating gives CASSFRDGPFEQYF. The variable domain in full, completed from reference TRBV19 and TRBJ2-7, reads DGGITQSPKYLFRKEGQNVTLSCEQNLNHDAMYWYRQDPGQGLRLIYYSQIVNDFQKGDIAEGYSVSREKKESFPLTVTSAQKNPTAFYLCASSFRDGPFEQYFGPGTRLTVT.

The chain has TRBV5-1 and TRBJ2-7; tentatively, D is TRBD1 (8 bases). Germline CDR1 SGHRS, CDR2 YFSETQ. V dropped 4 bases and J dropped 4 bases, with 18 bases sitting between them. The CDR3 totals 15 residues. The CDR3 DNA sequence: TGCGCCAGCAGCGGCGGGGGAGACAGGGGTTACGAGCAGTACTTC. Protein product: CASSGGGDRGYEQYF.

The chain joins TRBV6-5 to TRBJ2-2, with D perhaps matching TRBD2 (5 bases). The germline CDR1 and CDR2 sequences are MNHEY and SVGAGI. V lost 8 bases to trimming and J lost 7 bases, with 14 bases between them. The CDR3 runs 13 residues. For the CDR3, the DNA is TGTGCCAGCCGACTACGCCGTGGCGGGGAGCTGTTTTTT. As protein: CASRLRRGGELFF.